This TCR beta chain originates from a study of blood T cell repertoires in COVID-19 (dated by TCRdb to about 2020). About the full investigation: The collaborator samples originated in the United States, Italy and Spain and spanned the acute and convalescent phases of COVID-19. The material from the prospective study consisted of cDNA or gDNA derived from T cells, B-cell-depleted T cells, or PBMCs. Subjects who had been exposed to COVID-19, were actively infected with it, or had recovered from it provided the deeply sampled blood TCRbeta repertoires that made up the dataset. The repertoires were released in a freely available public database meant as a resource for research on the immune response to SARS-CoV-2. Samples came from the ongoing ImmuneRACE study (first 160 participants) plus 1,254 subjects from 6 global collaborators. A de-identified subject ID, COVID-19 status, age in years and sex were almost always included in the sample metadata. Where available, HLA class I and class II types were taken from metadata supplied by the sample provider and were not determined by assay-based typing. What the work shows at the level of the full study, not this receptor alone: How much clinical and demographic metadata was included differed by source and by participant, and the metadata was provided uncurated.

Turning to this clone: The clone's antigen remains unknown. Base qualities are not provided; no much larger clone lies one nucleotide away.

In Seattle, one collaborating source enrolled patients while the infection was active and tracked those patients longitudinally over the course of disease. Whole blood was collected in K2EDTA tubes by collaborating institutions according to the institutions' own protocols. For TCRbeta analysis, collaborators shipped samples as frozen whole blood, isolated PBMCs, or DNA extracted from either of those sample types. The immunoSEQ Assay, a bias-controlled multiplex PCR, was used to amplify TCRbeta CDR3 regions from genomic DNA. For the original study's pipeline: The number of nucleated cells in each sample was estimated from the amplification of reference gene primers within the assay. Sequence reads were collapsed and filtered to measure the absolute abundance of every unique TCRbeta CDR3 rearrangement. Productive Simpson clonality was computed per sample as the square root of Simpson's diversity index over productive rearrangements. Imported from immuneACCESS, the table was reduced by TCRdb to in-frame sequences with V and J called. These copies leave out some clones; in studies compared against another copy, an unresolved V gene accounts for under half, and the cause of the remainder is not known. V and J calls and clone size come straight from that table; D and trimming were deduced from the DNA. This sample has around 300,000 clones in its table, and 75% to 90% of those were observed once. Clones ranked in the top ten supply 6.3% of the sample.

V lost 4 bases and J lost 2 bases, and the count of bases not matched to a germline gene is 6. The CDR3 goes from the cysteine to the phenylalanine over 15 residues. Left in the record is the CDR3 DNA by itself, 45 bases read in frame from the first base. In the germline V gene (reference sequence), CDR1 corresponds to LNHDA and CDR2 to SQIVND. This clonotype was sampled from a woman aged 45-65 years with COVID-19, enrolled during active disease. Source material: peripheral blood. The V and J genes are TRBV19 and TRBJ2-7, and TRBD1 aligns with 9 junction nucleotides. CDR3 region: CASSNRDRDAYEQYF. The DNA reads TGTGCCAGTAGTAATCGGGACAGGGACGCCTACGAGCAGTACTTC.